The T cell receptor beta chain under discussion was sequenced for a study of immune cell composition in non-small cell lung cancer. Per germline, CDR1 SGDLS and CDR2 YYNGEE. This CDR3 is 15 amino acids long. The V and J ends lost 0 bases and 3 bases respectively, with 10 bases between them. This table comes from immunoSEQ multiplex PCR, and its TCRdb copy is limited to in-frame clones, with some not included. The table records 1,500 to 2,000 clones, 70% to 80% of them present only once. As to this clone: Its antigen is still unknown.

Study-level points and caveats: Smoking pack-years did not significantly correlate with tumour TCR-beta clonality. Overall clonality, unlike maximal tumour-associated clone frequency, did not predict TIL reactivity.

Source material: lung tumor tissue. The chain couples TRBV9 to TRBJ2-1; TRBD2 is a possible D gene (6 bases). This receptor was taken from a human donor with non-small cell lung cancer. CDR3 sequence: CASSVAGGIYNEQFF. CDR3 nucleotides: TGTGCCAGCAGCGTAGCCGGCGGGATCTACAATGAGCAGTTCTTC.